Listed below are T cell receptor beta chains from one sample, sequenced in a study of T cells in Graves' hyperthyroidism and ophthalmopathy. One entry per CDR3 protein, called by TCRdb with MiXCR from the multiplex PCR reads. Here the sample spans about 720,000 distinct CDR3 sequences, under 20% being singletons. The specimen sequenced was blood. Receptor source: a woman in her forties or fifties with Graves' hyperthyroidism that later progressed to Graves' ophthalmopathy. The CDR3 runs from the conserved cysteine through the conserved F or W. The order of the fields is V gene, D gene, J gene, clone size, CDR3 protein, CDR3 DNA. The D gene is left open where the match is weak. Where a row states a size, it is once, few, many or the class of an expanded clone; other rows omit it.

v_gene: TRBV6-1
d_gene: TRBD1
j_gene: TRBJ1-6
abundance: few
CDR3aa: CASSFTGAYNSPLHF
CDR3nt: TGTGCCAGCAGTTTCACAGGGGCTTATAATTCACCCCTCCACTTT

v_gene: TRBV12-3/TRBV12-4
d_gene: .
j_gene: TRBJ2-5
abundance: many
CDR3aa: CASSLRHLQETQYF
CDR3nt: TGTGCCAGCAGTTTAAGACACCTCCAAGAGACCCAGTACTTC

v_gene: TRBV10-3
d_gene: TRBD1
j_gene: TRBJ2-5
abundance: few
CDR3aa: CAISVLGQGAETQYF
CDR3nt: TGTGCCATCAGTGTTCTGGGACAGGGTGCTGAGACCCAGTACTTC

v_gene: TRBV19
d_gene: TRBD1
j_gene: TRBJ1-4
abundance: .
CDR3aa: CASSMATGGGKLFF
CDR3nt: TGTGCCAGTAGTATGGCTACAGGGGGCGGAAAACTGTTTTTT

v_gene: TRBV5-1
d_gene: TRBD1
j_gene: TRBJ2-1
abundance: many
CDR3aa: CASTLTKWDRGNEQFF
CDR3nt: TGCGCCAGCACCCTGACGAAATGGGACAGGGGCAATGAGCAGTTCTTC

v_gene: TRBV20-1
d_gene: TRBD1
j_gene: TRBJ2-7
abundance: many
CDR3aa: CSAADRSYSYEQYF
CDR3nt: TGCAGTGCCGCGGACAGGTCTTATTCCTACGAGCAGTACTTC

v_gene: TRBV6-1
d_gene: .
j_gene: TRBJ1-1
abundance: .
CDR3aa: CASTNGDRVSGTEAFF
CDR3nt: TGTGCCAGCACTAATGGCGATAGGGTGTCGGGCACTGAAGCTTTCTTT

v_gene: TRBV6-2/TRBV6-3
d_gene: TRBD2
j_gene: TRBJ2-7
abundance: many
CDR3aa: CASRESGGRSHEQYF
CDR3nt: TGTGCCAGCAGGGAGAGCGGGGGGCGGTCCCACGAGCAGTACTTC

v_gene: TRBV19
d_gene: .
j_gene: TRBJ1-1
abundance: few
CDR3aa: CASSTGVRTVNTEAFF
CDR3nt: TGTGCCAGTAGTACCGGAGTGCGTACCGTGAACACTGAAGCTTTCTTT

v_gene: TRBV19
d_gene: .
j_gene: TRBJ1-1
abundance: .
CDR3aa: CASSFQGPEAFF
CDR3nt: TGTGCCAGTAGCTTCCAGGGGCCTGAAGCTTTCTTT

v_gene: TRBV2
d_gene: .
j_gene: TRBJ2-7
abundance: few
CDR3aa: CASSEVRRLNYEQYF
CDR3nt: TGTGCCAGCAGTGAAGTGAGGAGATTAAACTACGAGCAGTACTTC

v_gene: TRBV5-1
d_gene: .
j_gene: TRBJ2-1
abundance: many
CDR3aa: CASSEAWVGNNEQFF
CDR3nt: TGCGCCAGCAGTGAAGCGTGGGTGGGCAACAATGAGCAGTTCTTC

v_gene: TRBV5-1
d_gene: .
j_gene: TRBJ2-7
abundance: .
CDR3aa: CASSLGTNLARSSYEQYF
CDR3nt: TGCGCCAGCAGCTTGGGGACGAATCTAGCGAGGAGCTCCTACGAGCAGTACTTC

v_gene: TRBV27
d_gene: TRBD2
j_gene: TRBJ2-3
abundance: many
CDR3aa: CASSFSSAGGLDTQYF
CDR3nt: TGTGCCAGCAGTTTCTCGTCAGCGGGGGGGCTGGATACGCAGTATTTT

v_gene: TRBV18
d_gene: .
j_gene: TRBJ1-1
abundance: many
CDR3aa: CASSGGRAGNTEAFF
CDR3nt: TGTGCCAGCTCAGGGGGCAGAGCGGGGAACACTGAAGCTTTCTTT

v_gene: TRBV20-1
d_gene: TRBD2
j_gene: TRBJ2-1
abundance: many
CDR3aa: CSARRRGALYNEQFF
CDR3nt: TGCAGTGCTAGAAGGCGGGGGGCTTTATACAATGAGCAGTTCTTC

v_gene: TRBV20-1
d_gene: TRBD1
j_gene: TRBJ2-3
abundance: many
CDR3aa: CSARDRTGGTDTQYF
CDR3nt: TGCAGTGCTAGAGATCGGACAGGGGGAACAGATACGCAGTATTTT

v_gene: TRBV18
d_gene: .
j_gene: TRBJ1-1
abundance: .
CDR3aa: CASSPPGTPMNTEAFF
CDR3nt: TGTGCCAGCTCACCCCCGGGAACACCAATGAACACTGAAGCTTTCTTT

v_gene: TRBV11-2
d_gene: .
j_gene: TRBJ2-1
abundance: .
CDR3aa: CASSSPFFGESSYNEQFF
CDR3nt: TGTGCCAGCAGCTCCCCCTTTTTTGGGGAGTCGTCCTACAATGAGCAGTTCTTC

v_gene: TRBV5-1
d_gene: .
j_gene: TRBJ2-3
abundance: many
CDR3aa: CASSLGDVSTDTQYF
CDR3nt: TGCGCCAGCAGCTTGGGGGACGTTAGTACAGATACGCAGTATTTT

v_gene: TRBV3-1
d_gene: .
j_gene: TRBJ2-7
abundance: .
CDR3aa: CASSPVGSGGSEQYF
CDR3nt: TGTGCCAGCAGCCCCGTAGGCTCAGGCGGTTCCGAGCAGTACTTC

v_gene: TRBV30
d_gene: TRBD1
j_gene: TRBJ1-5
abundance: few
CDR3aa: CACSTGIGGQPQHF
CDR3nt: TGTGCCTGTTCGACAGGGATAGGGGGTCAGCCCCAGCATTTT

v_gene: TRBV19
d_gene: TRBD1
j_gene: TRBJ2-3
abundance: few
CDR3aa: CASGTGGLDTQYF
CDR3nt: TGTGCCAGCGGGACAGGGGGCTTGGATACGCAGTATTTT